A single sample gave rise to the 18 T cell receptor beta chains below, sequenced in a study of blood T cell repertoires in COVID-19. Here immunoSEQ multiplex PCR was the method, and the copy in TCRdb shows in-frame clones only, minus some. Of roughly 35,000 clones in the sample, approximately 80% were seen once. The sample consisted of peripheral blood. Source of these receptors: a man aged 80 or over with acute or convalescent COVID-19.

The V call is TRBV6-4, the J call TRBJ2-3, with 13 bases fitting TRBD2. Germline assignment: CDR1 MRHNA and CDR2 SNTAGT. This CDR3 region has 15 residues. The junction had 1 base not matched to a gene; V was cut back by 3 bases and J by 4 bases. The CDR3 reads CASSETSGGADTQYF. CDR3 nucleotides: TGTGCCAGCAGTGAAACTAGCGGGGGGGCAGATACGCAGTATTTT.

This clone was found a few times. The chain joins TRBV3-1 (or the pseudogene TRBV3-2) to TRBJ2-1, with 7 bases lining up with TRBD1. CDR3 size: 17 residues. V dropped 4 bases and J dropped 7; count of bases not matched to a gene: 16. Germline V lookup: CDR1 LGHDT, CDR2 YNNKEL (reference sequence). In nucleotides, the CDR3 is TGTGCCAGCAGCCGTTACACGCAACAGGGGTCTAAGAATGAGCAGTTCTTC. Protein: CASSRYTQQGSKNEQFF.

The chain links TRBV5-1 to TRBJ2-3, with TRBD2 matching over 10 bases. The V gene end was trimmed by 7 bases and the J gene end by 3 bases; junction bases not matched to a gene: 8. The CDR3 loop spans 15 amino acids. Looked up from germline, CDR1 is SGHRS and CDR2 is YFSETQ. The DNA of the CDR3 is TGCGCCAGCGGATTAGCGGGGGGCCTTACAGATACGCAGTATTTT. Protein product: CASGLAGGLTDTQYF. Full variable domain (missing parts from reference TRBV5-1 and TRBJ2-3): KAGVTQTPRYLIKTRGQQVTLSCSPISGHRSVSWYQQTPGQGLQFLFEYFSETQRNKGNFPGRFSGRQFSNSRSEMNVSTLELGDSALYLCASGLAGGLTDTQYFGPGTRLTVL.

The V call is TRBV7-9, the J call TRBJ2-7, with 8 nucleotides matching TRBD1. Germline assignment: CDR1 SEHNR and CDR2 FQNEAQ (reference sequence). With 2 bases clipped from V and 0 bases from J, the junction kept 9 bases outside the gene matches. The CDR3 loop spans 17 amino acids. CDR3 nucleotides: TGTGCCAGCAGCTTATTACCGGGACAGGTAACCTCCTACGAGCAGTACTTC. Translating gives CASSLLPGQVTSYEQYF.

The table lists this clone with a count of one. DNA of the CDR3: TGTGCCAGCAGCCTAGACAGGGTAAACACTGAAGCTTTCTTT. It specifies CASSLDRVNTEAFF. The rearrangement links TRBV7-2 to TRBJ1-1, with TRBD1 identical over 7 bases. Germline V gene lookup returns CDR1 SGHTA and CDR2 FQGNSA. The trim removed 5 bases at V and 2 bases at J, leaving 5 bases unmatched. The CDR3 covers 14 residues.

This clone has only a few counts. J is TRBJ1-2 and V is TRBV6-1; a weak D match, TRBD1 (6 bases). V dropped 2 bases and J dropped 5 bases, with 15 bases sitting between them. The CDR3 sequence is 15 residues long. CDR1 is MNHNS, CDR2 SASEGT, per germline. In DNA form, the CDR3 reads TGTGCCAGCAGTGAACGGGCAGGGGAGTCGTATGGCTACACCTTC. Its protein product is CASSERAGESYGYTF.

The V and J genes are TRBV28 and TRBJ1-2, with D possibly matching TRBD1 (5 bases). The V end was cut by 7 bases, the J end by 7 bases, with 22 bases between. Germline-derived CDR1 and CDR2 are MDHEN and SYDVKM. The CDR3 has 15 amino acids. In nucleotides, the CDR3 is TGTGCCAGCACTCCAGGGTACTTCCCTGCTAGTGGCTACACCTTC. Its translation is CASTPGYFPASGYTF.

This chain uses TRBV3-1 (or the pseudogene TRBV3-2) with TRBJ1-2; tentatively, D is TRBD1 (5 bases). CDR3 length equals 14 residues. With 2 bases removed from V and 5 bases from J, the gap between germline ends came to 12 bases. CDR1 is LGHDT and CDR2 is YNNKEL in the germline V gene (reference sequence). CDR3 sequence: CASSQRGSGYGYTF. DNA of the CDR3: TGTGCCAGCAGCCAACGGGGGAGTGGGTATGGCTACACCTTC.

The gene calls are TRBV5-5 and TRBJ1-1; 7 nucleotides align to TRBD1. Germline V gene data show CDR1 as SGHKS and CDR2 as YYEKEE (reference sequence). The CDR3 has 15 residues. V lost 4 bases to trimming and J lost 5 bases; unmatched junction nucleotides: 11. The CDR3 bases are TGTGCCAGCAGCCTTCAGGACAGGCCGGGGACTGAAGCTTTCTTT. Amino acid sequence: CASSLQDRPGTEAFF.

The chain joins TRBV5-1 to TRBJ2-6, with TRBD1 as a possible D gene (6 bases). The germline V gene encodes CDR1 SGHRS and CDR2 YFSETQ. The CDR3 totals 15 residues. V gave up 0 bases and J gave up 9 bases, with 13 bases separating them. The CDR3 DNA reads as TGCGCCAGCAGCTTGGATCAGGGGCAGTTCAACGTCCTGACTTTC. This encodes CASSLDQGQFNVLTF.

This sequence joins TRBV18 and TRBJ2-4; D might be TRBD2 (5 bases). The V gene lost 0 bases and the J gene lost 1 base, with 7 bases spanning the gap. The CDR3 is 15 amino acids. Per germline, CDR1 KGHSH and CDR2 LQKENI. The CDR3 region is CASSPPSGAKNIQYF. CDR3 nucleotides: TGTGCCAGCTCACCACCGAGCGGCGCCAAAAACATTCAGTACTTC.

This chain links TRBV7-9 with TRBJ1-6; tentatively, D is TRBD1 (5 bases). Per germline, CDR1 SEHNR and CDR2 FQNEAQ (reference sequence). This CDR3 has 14 amino acids. V lost 3 bases, J lost 5 bases, and 8 bases lay in between. CDR3 DNA sequence: TGTGCCAGCAGCTTTGACAGCGATAATTCACCCCTCCACTTT. It is translated as CASSFDSDNSPLHF.

The CDR3 loop reads CASSSSGGAVDTQYF. CDR3 DNA: TGTGCCAGCAGCTCTAGCGGGGGGGCAGTAGATACGCAGTATTTT. The chain combines TRBV7-3 with TRBJ2-3; TRBD2 agrees at 12 bases. The germline V gene encodes CDR1 SGHTA and CDR2 FQGTGA. Losses at the gene ends were 4 bases for V and 5 bases for J; bases not matched to a gene: 4. The CDR3 totals 15 residues.

This chain's CDR3 is CASSLRRVGNQPQHF. CDR3 coding DNA: TGTGCCAGCAGCTTGAGGAGGGTTGGCAATCAGCCCCAGCATTTT. V is TRBV5-6 and J is TRBJ1-5; unclear D gene. The CDR3 totals 15 residues. V lost 1 base to trimming and J lost 2 bases, with 10 bases between them. Germline loops: CDR1 SGHDT, CDR2 YYEEEE. Using reference TRBV5-6 and TRBJ1-5 for the parts outside the CDR3, the full variable domain is DAGVTQSPTHLIKTRGQQVTLRCSPKSGHDTVSWYQQALGQGPQFIFQYYEEEERQRGNFPDRFSGHQFPNYSSELNVNALLLGDSALYLCASSLRRVGNQPQHFGDGTRLSIL.

The V call is TRBV15, the J call TRBJ2-7, with TRBD2 identical over 8 bases. Per germline, CDR1 LNHNV and CDR2 YYDKDF (reference sequence). CDR3 length: 15 amino acids. After removal of 0 bases from V and 2 bases from J, the junction contained 3 bases not matched to a gene. CDR3 nucleotides: TGTGCCACCAGCAGAGATCTCGGGGGGGCCTACGAGCAGTACTTC. It is translated as CATSRDLGGAYEQYF.

The sample holds a few counts of this clone. The CDR3 loop reads CASSLFRRMNTEAFF. CDR3 nucleotides: TGTGCCAGCAGTTTATTCCGGCGGATGAACACTGAAGCTTTCTTT. V gene TRBV27 combines with J gene TRBJ1-1; D call uncertain. The CDR3 loop spans 15 amino acids. Germline CDR1 MNHEY, CDR2 SMNVEV (reference sequence). V gave up 1 base and J gave up 0 bases, with 9 bases separating them.

This chain uses TRBV10-3 with TRBJ2-1; 9 bases are shared with TRBD2. The germline V gene has CDR1 ENHRY and CDR2 SYGVKD. The CDR3 has 12 amino acids. V lost 7 bases to trimming and J lost 8 bases; unmatched junction nucleotides: 3. CDR3 coding DNA: TGTGCCATCACTAGCGGGGAATATGAGCAGTTCTTC. Amino acids: CAITSGEYEQFF.

The chain joins TRBV29-1 to TRBJ2-1; maybe TRBD2 (6 bases). CDR1 and CDR2 from the germline V gene are SQVTM and ANQGSEA. Trimming took 6 bases from V and 9 from J, leaving 18 bases between them. This CDR3 is 13 amino acids long. In DNA, the CDR3 is TGCAGCGTCGGTGAGAGGGCCGGGGGTGAGCAGTTCTTC. Translation: CSVGERAGGEQFF.